The 3 T cell receptor beta chains in this list originate from one sample, sequenced in a study of control samples from healthy donors and cancer patients. Clones were read by immunoSEQ multiplex PCR, and TCRdb kept only the in-frame ones, dropping some. The sample contains about 120,000 clones, around nine tenths of which appear only once. Sequences were obtained from PBMCs. Receptors originate from a woman in her sixties with lung cancer.

The chain combines TRBV9 with TRBJ2-6; D gene ambiguous. Germline CDR1 SGDLS, CDR2 YYNGEE. Trimming took 4 bases from V and 0 from J, leaving 11 bases between them. The CDR3 totals 16 residues. The CDR3 loop is CASSSRVLSGANVLTF. The CDR3 DNA is TGTGCCAGCAGCTCCCGGGTCCTCTCTGGGGCCAACGTCCTGACTTTC.

The chain joins TRBV20-1 to TRBJ2-1, with D possibly matching TRBD2 (5 bases). In germline, CDR1 is DFQATT, CDR2 SNEGSKA (reference sequence). The CDR3 contains 11 residues. The DNA of the CDR3 is TGCGAATGCTCTAGCAACAATGAGCAGTTCTTC. Its protein is CECSSNNEQFF.

This rearrangement joins TRBV9 to TRBJ1-2, with D unclear. This CDR3 has 14 amino acids. Germline CDR1 and CDR2: SGDLS and YYNGEE. V dropped 3 bases and J dropped 0 bases, with 9 bases sitting between them. CDR3 protein: CASSGSMTNYGYTF. Written as DNA, the CDR3 is TGTGCCAGCAGCGGATCAATGACTAACTATGGCTACACCTTC.